The 13 T cell receptor beta chains below were found in one sample sequenced in a study of T cell repertoires in cytomegalovirus infection. TCRdb processed the reads anew with MiXCR; each CDR3 protein has one entry. The table shows approximately 70,000 distinct CDR3 sequences, with 20% to 25% occurring only once. These receptors have no identified antigens. Sequences were obtained from PBMCs, sequenced either directly or after in vitro stimulation (not recorded which). Source of these receptors: a human donor in good health (CMV status not recorded). Some clones in this sample may be carry-over from other donors' samples.

This clonotype has at least ten counts. The V gene is TRBV11-2, the J gene TRBJ2-7; the match to TRBD2 covers 7 bases. V trimming: 4 bases; J trimming: 5 bases; junction bases outside the gene matches: 17. The germline CDR1 and CDR2 sequences are SGHAT and FQNNGV. The CDR3 sequence is 17 residues long. Here the CDR3 DNA reads TGTGCCAGCAGCTCAGGCGTTTCGGAGCGGGATGACAACGAGCAGTACGTC. The encoded protein is CASSSGVSERDDNEQYV.

In the case of this clonotype: One junction end does not reproduce the germline sequence, and a read error may be involved. V usage is TRBV7-3 and J usage is TRBJ2-1; TRBD2 is a possible D gene (6 bases). Germline-derived CDR1 and CDR2 are SGHTA and FQGTGA. The CDR3 sequence is 15 residues long. In nucleotides, the CDR3 is TGTGCCTGCAGCTTTCGGTCTAGCGAGTACAATGAGCAGTTCTTC. It is translated as CACSFRSSEYNEQFF.

V is TRBV3-1 and J is TRBJ2-1; D gene ambiguous. V dropped 6 bases and J dropped 3 bases, with 12 bases sitting between them. The CDR3 length is 14 residues. Germline CDR1 and CDR2: LGHDT and YNNKEL (reference sequence). The CDR3: CASRSNRVYNEQFF. CDR3 nucleotides: TGTGCCAGCAGATCGAACCGGGTCTACAATGAGCAGTTCTTC.

This chain connects TRBV7-9 to TRBJ2-1, with 13 nucleotides matching TRBD2. This CDR3 is 15 amino acids long. Germline CDR1 SEHNR, CDR2 FQNEAQ (reference sequence). Losses at the gene ends were 6 bases for V and 6 bases for J; bases not matched to a gene: 5. The CDR3 is CASRRTSGSSNEQFF. CDR3 nucleotides: TGTGCCAGCAGAAGGACTAGCGGGAGCAGCAATGAGCAGTTCTTC.

CDR3 residues: CASSFGTSGSSAQYF. The CDR3 DNA reads as TGTGCCAGCAGCTTCGGGACTAGCGGGAGTTCGGCGCAGTATTTT. The chain has TRBV5-4 and TRBJ2-3, with 14 nucleotides matching TRBD2. The ends lost 2 bases at V and 10 bases at J; junction bases unmatched: 6. The germline V gene encodes CDR1 SGHNT and CDR2 YYREEE (reference sequence). This CDR3 is 15 amino acids long. Variable domain in full (rest from reference TRBV5-4 and TRBJ2-3): ETGVTQSPTHLIKTRGQQVTLRCSSQSGHNTVSWYQQALGQGPQFIFQYYREEENGRGNFPPRFSGLQFPNYSSELNVNALELDDSALYLCASSFGTSGSSAQYFGPGTRLTVL.

The sample holds a few counts of this clonotype. The chain recombines TRBV7-8 with TRBJ2-2; TRBD2 matches at 10 bases. The CDR3 is 17 amino acids. The V gene's germline CDR1 is SGHVS and CDR2 FQNEAQ. Losses at the gene ends were 2 bases for V and 4 bases for J; bases not matched to a gene: 7. CDR3 bases: TGTGCCAGCAGCTTACCAGCGGGAGGGCCGGGCACCGGGGAGCTGTTTTTT. Protein: CASSLPAGGPGTGELFF.

V is TRBV12-3 or TRBV12-4 and J is TRBJ2-4; a possible D gene is TRBD1 (6 bases). This CDR3 has 15 residues. V was clipped by 2 bases and J by 1 base, with 9 bases between them. CDR3 DNA sequence: TGTGCCAGCAGTTTAACAGGGACCGCCAAAAACATTCAGTACTTC. As protein: CASSLTGTAKNIQYF.

This clonotype was counted at least ten times. The J gene is TRBJ2-7, the V gene TRBV7-2; D is possibly TRBD2 (5 bases). In germline, CDR1 is SGHTA, CDR2 FQGNSA. V was clipped by 5 bases and J by 6 bases, with 11 bases between them. This CDR3 has 12 residues. The CDR3 sequence: CASSPLLGEQYF. CDR3 in DNA: TGTGCCAGCAGCCCCCTACTAGGCGAGCAGTACTTC.

The genes are TRBV6-6 and TRBJ1-2; maybe TRBD1 (5 bases). Germline CDR1 is MNHNY and CDR2 is SVGAGI (reference sequence). The V end lost 5 bases, the J end lost 2 bases, and 15 bases lay between the germline ends. This CDR3 contains 15 residues. The CDR3 DNA reads as TGTGCCAGCAGTGGGCAGGGAACCTTAAACTATGGCTACACCTTC. It is translated as CASSGQGTLNYGYTF.

This clonotype came up many times. The chain links TRBV7-2 to TRBJ1-5; 7 positions agree with TRBD1. V gave up 3 bases and J gave up 6 bases; unmatched junction bases: 5. The CDR3 contains 14 residues. Germline V CDR1 and CDR2: SGHTA, FQGNSA. DNA of the CDR3: TGTGCCAGCAGCTTCTTGACAGGGTCTCAGCCCCAGCATTTT. It specifies CASSFLTGSQPQHF.

The gene calls are TRBV20-1 and TRBJ1-4; D remains ambiguous. CDR3 length: 15 amino acids. The V end was cut by 0 bases, the J end by 5 bases, with 13 bases between. CDR1 is DFQATT and CDR2 is SNEGSKA in the germline V gene (reference sequence). CDR3 DNA sequence: TGCAGTGCTAGAGATGGGCCAAGGTGGAATGAAAAACTGTTTTTT. This encodes CSARDGPRWNEKLFF.

This clonotype was recorded at least ten times. This chain links TRBV7-2 with TRBJ2-3; D may be TRBD2 (6 bases). The CDR3 contains 13 residues. V was shortened by 5 bases and J by 7 bases, with 13 bases between the two germline ends. Germline V lookup: CDR1 SGHTA, CDR2 FQGNSA. CDR3 bases: TGTGCCAGCAGCCCGGGACTCTCCCATACGCAGTATTTT. This translates into CASSPGLSHTQYF.

The rearrangement joins TRBV4-1 to TRBJ2-7; D ambiguous. Between the trimmed V and J ends, which lost 4 bases and 6 bases, there was a span of 16 bases. The CDR3 loop spans 14 amino acids. Germline V gene lookup returns CDR1 MGHRA and CDR2 YSYEKL. The CDR3 is CASSRVPVPPEQYF. The CDR3, as DNA: TGCGCCAGCAGCCGCGTCCCGGTTCCCCCCGAGCAGTACTTC.